This T cell receptor (beta chain) comes out of a study of blood T cells in healthy people across ages. Notes on this clonotype: Its antigen is still unknown.

General study findings and limits: Expanded clonotype shifts may have been confounded, as the donors had an unknown CMV status. Naive T cell percentage by flow cytometry tracked strongly with beta diversity.

CDR3 length: 16 residues. The ends were cut back, 0 bases at V and 5 bases at J, with 16 bases in the middle. Looked up from germline, CDR1 is SGHDN and CDR2 is FVKESK. Researchers collected 9 to 10 milliliters of peripheral blood from every single donor. Combining a sample-barcoded 5' primer with a J-beta primer mix, a second PCR ran for roughly 6 to 11 cycles. Per sample, CDR3-containing paired-end reads numbered at least 3 million. TCRdb re-called the 5' RACE reads with MiXCR, one entry per CDR3 protein. This sample carries over 950,000 distinct CDR3 sequences, 51% of them seen once, and the ten largest clones take about 22%.

This TCR derives from a woman aged 55-75 years in good health. The sequenced sample consisted of blood. The chain carries TRBV14 and TRBJ1-2, with D maybe TRBD1 (5 bases). CDR3 sequence: CASSQDSQGRLYGYTF. DNA of the CDR3: TGTGCCAGCAGCCAAGATTCGCAGGGAAGACTATATGGCTACACCTTC.